The source of this TCR beta chain is a study of T cells in Graves' hyperthyroidism and ophthalmopathy. Study as a whole: Blood from the periphery was taken at initial diagnosis, before any treatment.

Study outcomes and limitations: Clonotypes that were expanded in thyroid above 0.001 mostly appeared in blood too.

This clonotype occurred many times. Its antigen remains unknown. RNA transcripts gave rise to amplified TCR beta CDR3 regions. The TCR CDR3 was amplified in a first-round RT-PCR using the HTBI primer set. Using its own MiXCR run on the multiplex PCR reads, TCRdb lists one record per CDR3 protein. The data show hundreds of thousands of distinct CDR3 sequences, with 12% to 15% seen just once and roughly 35% held by the top ten. Between the trimmed V and J ends, which lost 4 bases and 2 bases, there was a span of 20 bases. Germline assignment: CDR1 SGDLS and CDR2 YYNGEE. The CDR3 consists of 17 residues. V is TRBV9 and J is TRBJ2-3, with D possibly TRBD2 on 7 matching bases. The specimen sequenced was blood. This TCR was recovered from a woman aged 40 to 50 with Graves' ophthalmopathy. DNA for the CDR3: TGTGCCAGCAGCCCGGAAGGGGGGCGGGACTACACAGATACGCAGTATTTT. Its translation is CASSPEGGRDYTDTQYF.